The table lists the clone carrying this T cell receptor beta chain with a few counts. What it binds is not known. This entry comes from a study of beta chain features in type 1 diabetes. For the study at large: Patients looked much like healthy donors when it came to age, gender and cell yields. In all, around 110,000,000 sorted cells from all samples were analyzed. Study-wide points: Across all four CD4+ subsets, people with type 1 diabetes showed modestly shorter TCRB CDR3s.

Every sorted population was more than 95% pure. Expressed TCRB transcripts were sequenced, since all the RNA that had been isolated was reverse transcribed. TCRdb's table, derived via immunoSEQ multiplex PCR, lists solely in-frame clones and lacks some. The repertoire has around 160,000 clones, roughly 50% of them found once; the top ten carry under 0.5%. Sequencing was carried out using Tregs from blood. This receptor was obtained from a man aged 18 to 30 in good health.

CDR3: CASSPSGGVNEKLFF. CDR3 coding DNA: TGTGCCAGCAGCCCTAGCGGGGGGGTGAACGAAAAACTGTTTTTT. The gene calls are TRBV7-9 and TRBJ1-4; D is possibly TRBD1 (5 bases). Per germline, CDR1 SEHNR and CDR2 FQNEAQ (reference sequence). Trimming took off 5 bases at V and 8 bases at J, with 18 bases between the two ends. The CDR3 is 15 residues long.